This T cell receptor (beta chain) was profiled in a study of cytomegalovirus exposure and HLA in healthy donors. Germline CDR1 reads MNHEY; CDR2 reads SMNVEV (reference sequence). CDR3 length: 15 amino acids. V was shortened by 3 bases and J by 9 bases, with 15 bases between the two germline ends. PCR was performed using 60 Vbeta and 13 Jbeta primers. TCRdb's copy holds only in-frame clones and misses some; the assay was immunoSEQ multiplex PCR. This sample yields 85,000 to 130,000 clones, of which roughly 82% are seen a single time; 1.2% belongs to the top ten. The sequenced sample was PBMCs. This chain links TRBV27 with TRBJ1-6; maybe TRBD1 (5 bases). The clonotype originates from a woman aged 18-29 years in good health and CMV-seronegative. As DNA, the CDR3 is TGTGCCAGCAGTTTCTCGTTGGGGCGAAGTTCACCCCTCCACTTT. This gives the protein CASSFSLGRSSPLHF.